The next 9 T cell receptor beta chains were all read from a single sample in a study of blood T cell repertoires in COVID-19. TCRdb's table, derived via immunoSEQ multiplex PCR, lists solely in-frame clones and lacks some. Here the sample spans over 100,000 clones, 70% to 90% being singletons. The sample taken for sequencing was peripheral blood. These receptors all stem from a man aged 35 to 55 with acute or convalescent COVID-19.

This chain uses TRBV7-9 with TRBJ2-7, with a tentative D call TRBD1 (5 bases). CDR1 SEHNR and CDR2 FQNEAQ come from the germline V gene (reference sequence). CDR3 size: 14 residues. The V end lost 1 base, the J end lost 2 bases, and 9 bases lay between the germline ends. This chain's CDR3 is CASSLGAGPYEQYF. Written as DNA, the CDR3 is TGTGCCAGCAGCTTAGGGGCAGGGCCCTACGAGCAGTACTTC.

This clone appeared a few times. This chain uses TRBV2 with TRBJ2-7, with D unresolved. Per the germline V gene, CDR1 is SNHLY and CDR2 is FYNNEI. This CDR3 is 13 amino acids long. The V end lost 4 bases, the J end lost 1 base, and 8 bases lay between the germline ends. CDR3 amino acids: CASSGVLSYEQYF. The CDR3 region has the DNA TGTGCCAGCAGTGGCGTCCTGTCCTACGAGCAGTACTTC.

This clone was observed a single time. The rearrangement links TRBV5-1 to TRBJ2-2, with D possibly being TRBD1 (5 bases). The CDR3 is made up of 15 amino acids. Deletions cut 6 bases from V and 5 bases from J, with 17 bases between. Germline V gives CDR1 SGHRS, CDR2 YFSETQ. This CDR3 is CASKYTQVRTGELFF. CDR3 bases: TGCGCCAGCAAATACACACAGGTTAGGACCGGGGAGCTGTTTTTT. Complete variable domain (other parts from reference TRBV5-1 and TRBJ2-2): KAGVTQTPRYLIKTRGQQVTLSCSPISGHRSVSWYQQTPGQGLQFLFEYFSETQRNKGNFPGRFSGRQFSNSRSEMNVSTLELGDSALYLCASKYTQVRTGELFFGEGSRLTVL.

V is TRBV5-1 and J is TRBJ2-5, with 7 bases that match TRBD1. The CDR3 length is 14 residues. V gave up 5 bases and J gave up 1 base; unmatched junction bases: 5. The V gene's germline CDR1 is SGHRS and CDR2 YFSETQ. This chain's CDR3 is CASRFGQVQETQYF. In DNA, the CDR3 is TGCGCCAGCAGGTTTGGACAGGTCCAAGAGACCCAGTACTTC. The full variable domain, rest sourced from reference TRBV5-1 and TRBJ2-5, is KAGVTQTPRYLIKTRGQQVTLSCSPISGHRSVSWYQQTPGQGLQFLFEYFSETQRNKGNFPGRFSGRQFSNSRSEMNVSTLELGDSALYLCASRFGQVQETQYFGPGTRLLVL.

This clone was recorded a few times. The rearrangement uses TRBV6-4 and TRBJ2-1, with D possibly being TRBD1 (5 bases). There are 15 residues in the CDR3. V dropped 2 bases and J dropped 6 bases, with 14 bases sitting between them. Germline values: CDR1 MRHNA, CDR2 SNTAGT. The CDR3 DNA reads TGTGCCAGCAGTGACGGGGCTAGTTCTTTCAATGAGCAGTTCTTC. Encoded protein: CASSDGASSFNEQFF.

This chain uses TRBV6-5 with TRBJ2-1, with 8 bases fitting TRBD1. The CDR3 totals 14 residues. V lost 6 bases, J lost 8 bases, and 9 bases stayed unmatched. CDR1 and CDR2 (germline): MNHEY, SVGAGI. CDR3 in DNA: TGTGCCAGCAGGCCGGGACAGGTCTTGGATGAGCAGTTCTTC. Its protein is CASRPGQVLDEQFF.

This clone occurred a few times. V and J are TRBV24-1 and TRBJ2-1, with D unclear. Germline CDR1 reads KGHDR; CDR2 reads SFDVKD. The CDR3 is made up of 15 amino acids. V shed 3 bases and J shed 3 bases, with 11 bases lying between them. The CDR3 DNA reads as TGTGCCACCAGTGATGAGACACAGATCTACAATGAGCAGTTCTTC. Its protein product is CATSDETQIYNEQFF.

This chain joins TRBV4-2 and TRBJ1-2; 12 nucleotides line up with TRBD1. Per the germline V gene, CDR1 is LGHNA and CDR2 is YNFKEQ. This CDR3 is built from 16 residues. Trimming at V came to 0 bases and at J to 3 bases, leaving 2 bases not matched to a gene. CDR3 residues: CASSQEGTGGYYGYTF. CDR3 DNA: TGTGCCAGCAGCCAAGAAGGGACAGGGGGCTACTATGGCTACACCTTC.

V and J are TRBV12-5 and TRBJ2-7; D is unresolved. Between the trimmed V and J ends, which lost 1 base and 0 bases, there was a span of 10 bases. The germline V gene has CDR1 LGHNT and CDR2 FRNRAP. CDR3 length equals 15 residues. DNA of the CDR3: TGTGCTAGTGGTTTGGGAACTACCCCCTCCTACGAGCAGTACTTC. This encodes CASGLGTTPSYEQYF.